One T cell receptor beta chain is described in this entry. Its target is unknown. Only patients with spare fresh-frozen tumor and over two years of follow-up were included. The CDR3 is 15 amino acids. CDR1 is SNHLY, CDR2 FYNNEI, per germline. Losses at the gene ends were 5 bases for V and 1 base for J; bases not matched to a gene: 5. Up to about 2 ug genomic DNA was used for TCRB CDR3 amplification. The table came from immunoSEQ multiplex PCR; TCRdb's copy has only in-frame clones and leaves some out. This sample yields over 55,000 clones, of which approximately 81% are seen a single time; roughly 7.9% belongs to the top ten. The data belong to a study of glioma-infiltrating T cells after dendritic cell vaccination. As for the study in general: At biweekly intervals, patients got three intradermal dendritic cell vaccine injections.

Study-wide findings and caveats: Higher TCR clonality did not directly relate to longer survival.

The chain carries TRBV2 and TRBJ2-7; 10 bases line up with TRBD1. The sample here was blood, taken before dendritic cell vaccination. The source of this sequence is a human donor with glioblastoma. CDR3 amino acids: CASSSGTGASYEQYF. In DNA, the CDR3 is TGTGCCAGCAGTTCCGGGACAGGGGCATCCTACGAGCAGTACTTC. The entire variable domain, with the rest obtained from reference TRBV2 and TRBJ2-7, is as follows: EPEVTQTPSHQVTQMGQEVILRCVPISNHLYFYWYRQILGQKVEFLVSFYNNEISEKSEIFDDQFSVERPDGSNFTLKIRSTKLEDSAMYFCASSSGTGASYEQYFGPGTRLTVT.